The 25 T cell receptor beta chains below were found in one sample sequenced in a study of T cell responses to AZD1222 COVID-19 vaccine. Here immunoSEQ multiplex PCR was the method, and the copy in TCRdb shows in-frame clones only, minus some. The sample consists of more than 95,000 clones, around 90% of them appearing once. The sample in question was peripheral blood, obtained on day 0 of AZD1222 vaccination. These receptor sequences come from an adult in good health.

The chain joins TRBV27 to TRBJ1-5, with 8 bases lining up with TRBD1. Germline CDR1 and CDR2: MNHEY and SMNVEV (reference sequence). The CDR3 extends over 13 amino acids. V lost 3 bases to trimming and J lost 7 bases; unmatched junction nucleotides: 2. The chain's CDR3 is CASSLTGDQPQHF. The CDR3 coding sequence is TGTGCCAGCAGTTTGACAGGGGACCAGCCCCAGCATTTT.

This chain links TRBV4-1 with TRBJ1-4, with D possibly TRBD1 on 6 matching bases. The CDR3 covers 14 residues. V was cut by 5 bases and J by 8 bases, with 15 bases left in between. Germline CDR1 reads MGHRA; CDR2 reads YSYEKL. This chain's CDR3 is CASSKRAGDEKLFF. The CDR3 DNA is TGCGCCAGCAGCAAACGGGCAGGGGACGAAAAACTGTTTTTT.

The J gene is TRBJ2-3, the V gene TRBV3-1 (or the pseudogene TRBV3-2); D unclear. From germline, CDR1 is LGHDT and CDR2 YNNKEL (reference sequence). V was cut by 1 base and J by 1 base, with 9 bases left in between. This CDR3 contains 15 residues. For the CDR3, the DNA is TGTGCCAGCAGCCAAGTGGGGTGGGGCACAGATACGCAGTATTTT. Protein product: CASSQVGWGTDTQYF.

V gene TRBV24-1 combines with J gene TRBJ1-2, with D perhaps matching TRBD1 (6 bases). Trimming cost V 3 bases and J 8 bases, with 9 bases left between them. The germline V gene has CDR1 KGHDR and CDR2 SFDVKD. The CDR3 extends over 12 amino acids. The CDR3 sequence: CATSDAGEGYTF. The CDR3 coding sequence is TGTGCCACCAGTGATGCAGGGGAGGGCTACACCTTC.

This clone was found a few times. The J gene is TRBJ1-2, the V gene TRBV19; 7 bases are a match to TRBD1. With V trimmed by 5 bases and J by 13 bases, 4 bases remained unmatched. The CDR3 has 10 amino acids. The V gene's germline CDR1 is LNHDA and CDR2 SQIVND (reference sequence). This CDR3 is CASSGTALTF. Written as DNA, the CDR3 is TGTGCCAGTAGTGGGACAGCTCTCACCTTC.

The chain combines TRBV19 with TRBJ2-3; D perhaps matches TRBD1 (5 bases). The CDR3 contains 13 residues. The germline gives CDR1 LNHDA, CDR2 SQIVND (reference sequence). Deletions cut 3 bases from V and 9 bases from J, with 13 bases between. The CDR3 region has the DNA TGTGCCAGTAGTATGGGGTTGGGGCTCACGCAGTATTTT. As protein: CASSMGLGLTQYF.

This chain uses TRBV5-6 with TRBJ1-2, with TRBD1 as a possible D gene (6 bases). The V end was cut by 1 base, the J end by 5 bases, with 15 bases between. The CDR3 is 15 residues long. Germline assignment: CDR1 SGHDT and CDR2 YYEEEE. CDR3: CASSLRTAPGYGYTF. The CDR3 bases are TGTGCCAGCAGCTTGCGGACAGCCCCTGGGTATGGCTACACCTTC. Drawing the rest from reference TRBV5-6 and TRBJ1-2, the complete variable domain is DAGVTQSPTHLIKTRGQQVTLRCSPKSGHDTVSWYQQALGQGPQFIFQYYEEEERQRGNFPDRFSGHQFPNYSSELNVNALLLGDSALYLCASSLRTAPGYGYTFGSGTRLTVV.

This clone showed up just once. DNA for the CDR3: TGTGCCAGTAGTACACAGTCATCTAACACTGAAGCTTTCTTT. It translates to CASSTQSSNTEAFF. The V gene is TRBV19, the J gene TRBJ1-1; D ambiguous. CDR1 is LNHDA, CDR2 SQIVND, per germline (reference sequence). The V gene lost 4 bases and the J gene lost 2 bases, with 11 bases spanning the gap. The length of the CDR3 is 14 residues.

The J gene is TRBJ1-1, the V gene TRBV4-2; 8 bases are shared with TRBD1. The trim removed 5 bases at V and 1 base at J, leaving 12 bases unmatched. The germline CDR1 and CDR2 sequences are LGHNA and YNFKEQ. The CDR3 spans 17 residues. The CDR3 spells CASSSRGTGGGNTEAFF. The CDR3 DNA reads as TGTGCCAGCAGCTCAAGAGGGACAGGAGGTGGGAACACTGAAGCTTTCTTT.

The chain couples TRBV15 to TRBJ1-1, with D tentatively TRBD1 (6 bases). Trimming took off 1 base at V and 0 bases at J, with 9 bases between the two ends. The germline V gene has CDR1 LNHNV and CDR2 YYDKDF (reference sequence). The CDR3 extends over 15 amino acids. The chain's CDR3 is CATSRGTVMNTEAFF. The CDR3 nucleotides read TGTGCCACCAGCAGAGGGACAGTAATGAACACTGAAGCTTTCTTT.

This chain links TRBV4-1 with TRBJ1-5, with TRBD1 as a possible D gene (5 bases). The V end was cut by 5 bases, the J end by 7 bases, with 24 bases between. CDR3 length equals 17 residues. Germline V lookup: CDR1 MGHRA, CDR2 YSYEKL. CDR3 sequence: CASSSPLGTLTNQPQHF. DNA of the CDR3: TGCGCCAGCAGCTCTCCTCTGGGGACTCTAACCAACCAGCCCCAGCATTTT.

As to this clone: Different DNA sequences within this sample yield the same CDR3. The rearrangement joins TRBV3-1 (or the pseudogene TRBV3-2) to TRBJ2-3, with 12 bases matching TRBD2. Germline CDR1 is LGHDT and CDR2 is YNNKEL (reference sequence). Trimming at V came to 4 bases and at J to 5 bases, leaving 7 bases not matched to a gene. The CDR3 runs to 16 residues. The CDR3 coding sequence is TGTGCCAGCAGCCGAAGACTAGCGGGGGCGGGAGATACGCAGTATTTT. This sequence encodes CASSRRLAGAGDTQYF.

The rearrangement joins TRBV19 to TRBJ2-1; tentative D call: TRBD2 (5 bases). Germline-derived CDR1 and CDR2 are LNHDA and SQIVND (reference sequence). The CDR3 has 15 residues. Trimming left V 0 bases short and J 8 bases short, with 14 bases between. DNA for the CDR3: TGTGCCAGTAGTATAGATCTCCGGGAAGGATATGAGCAGTTCTTC. Amino acids: CASSIDLREGYEQFF.

The chain couples TRBV7-3 to TRBJ2-2, with 9 bases fitting TRBD1. CDR1 and CDR2 (germline): SGHTA, FQGTGA. The CDR3 loop spans 16 amino acids. The V segment lost 6 bases and the J segment 5 bases; nucleotides outside the gene matches: 10. DNA of the CDR3: TGTGCCAGCAGGCCCGCCGGGACAGGGATTACCGGGGAGCTGTTTTTT. This gives the protein CASRPAGTGITGELFF.

The table lists this clone with a count of one. This rearrangement joins TRBV5-1 to TRBJ2-4, with 8 nucleotides matching TRBD2. Germline-derived CDR1 and CDR2 are SGHRS and YFSETQ. The CDR3 spans 14 residues. V lost 0 bases and J lost 8; bases outside the gene matches: 4. The CDR3 spells CASSLAFSGDIQYF. The CDR3 nucleotides read TGCGCCAGCAGCTTGGCCTTTAGCGGGGACATTCAGTACTTC. The variable domain in full, completed from reference TRBV5-1 and TRBJ2-4, reads KAGVTQTPRYLIKTRGQQVTLSCSPISGHRSVSWYQQTPGQGLQFLFEYFSETQRNKGNFPGRFSGRQFSNSRSEMNVSTLELGDSALYLCASSLAFSGDIQYFGAGTRLSVL.

This sequence joins TRBV10-1 and TRBJ2-3; no definite D call. With 2 bases removed from V and 0 bases from J, the gap between germline ends came to 9 bases. This CDR3 region has 15 residues. Germline-derived CDR1 and CDR2 are WNHNN and SYGVQD (reference sequence). CDR3 amino acids: CASSEGQSSTDTQYF. CDR3 sequence (DNA): TGCGCCAGCAGTGAGGGTCAGTCTAGCACAGATACGCAGTATTTT.

This chain joins TRBV19 and TRBJ1-1; D perhaps matches TRBD1 (6 bases). This CDR3 is built from 15 residues. CDR1 LNHDA and CDR2 SQIVND come from the germline V gene (reference sequence). Trimming pared 5 bases from V and 4 bases from J, leaving 17 bases between. CDR3 amino acids: CASSADHRAPTEAFF. The CDR3 nucleotides are TGTGCCAGTAGTGCGGACCACAGGGCACCCACTGAAGCTTTCTTT.

The chain is built from TRBV18 and TRBJ1-1, with TRBD1 as a possible D gene (6 bases). V dropped 4 bases and J dropped 8 bases, with 11 bases sitting between them. Germline values: CDR1 KGHSH, CDR2 LQKENI. The CDR3 extends over 12 amino acids. The CDR3 loop reads CASSLLDREAFF. CDR3 nucleotides: TGTGCCAGCTCACTACTCGACAGGGAAGCTTTCTTT. The full variable domain, rest sourced from reference TRBV18 and TRBJ1-1, is NAGVMQNPRHLVRRRGQEARLRCSPMKGHSHVYWYRQLPEEGLKFMVYLQKENIIDESGMPKERFSAEFPKEGPSILRIQQVVRGDSAAYFCASSLLDREAFFGQGTRLTVV.

V is TRBV18 and J is TRBJ2-3; D may be TRBD1 (6 bases). The germline V gene encodes CDR1 KGHSH and CDR2 LQKENI. V lost 0 bases and J lost 5, with 18 bases in between. The CDR3 runs to 17 residues. This CDR3 is CASSPPTGGAFGDTQYF. DNA of the CDR3: TGTGCCAGCTCACCACCGACAGGCGGCGCCTTTGGAGATACGCAGTATTTT.

The rearrangement uses TRBV25-1 and TRBJ2-7; D remains unclear. Trimming stripped 6 bases from V and 4 bases from J, with 7 bases between. Germline loops: CDR1 MGHDK, CDR2 SYGVNS. This CDR3 has 11 residues. The DNA for the CDR3 is TGTGCCAGCAGCCTTCGATACGAGCAGTACTTC. Its translation: CASSLRYEQYF.

V and J are TRBV6-1 and TRBJ1-4; tentatively, D is TRBD1 (6 bases). Germline-derived CDR1 and CDR2 are MNHNS and SASEGT. The CDR3 spans 15 residues. V shed 1 base and J shed 7 bases, with 13 bases lying between them. The CDR3, as DNA: TGTGCCAGCAGTGAAGGTGGCAGGGGTGTTGAAAAACTGTTTTTT. Translating it yields CASSEGGRGVEKLFF.

CDR3: CATSTRDSNQPQHF. The CDR3 region has the DNA TGTGCCACCAGTACGAGGGATAGCAATCAGCCCCAGCATTTT. The rearrangement joins TRBV24-1 to TRBJ1-5, with unresolved D. Germline V gene lookup returns CDR1 KGHDR and CDR2 SFDVKD. V was pared by 6 bases and J by 0 bases, with 8 bases between. CDR3 size: 14 residues.

This chain joins TRBV6-4 and TRBJ2-5; 10 bases agree with TRBD2. The V segment lost 3 bases and the J segment 2 bases; nucleotides outside the gene matches: 6. The CDR3 has 16 residues. CDR1 is MRHNA and CDR2 is SNTAGT in the germline V gene. The CDR3 DNA reads TGTGCCAGCAGTGAAGGGCCTAGCGGGGGTCAAGAGACCCAGTACTTC. It encodes CASSEGPSGGQETQYF.

J is TRBJ1-5 and V is TRBV7-9; D perhaps matches TRBD1 (5 bases). The germline V and J ends were trimmed by 4 bases and 0 bases, with 7 bases remaining between them. The CDR3 has 14 residues. Germline loops: CDR1 SEHNR, CDR2 FQNEAQ (reference sequence). The CDR3: CASSSDSSNQPQHF. The CDR3 DNA reads as TGTGCCAGCAGCTCTGACAGTAGCAATCAGCCCCAGCATTTT.

The chain combines TRBV27 with TRBJ1-4; no reliable D call. There are 15 residues in the CDR3. Per germline, CDR1 MNHEY and CDR2 SMNVEV (reference sequence). The V end was cut by 7 bases, the J end by 12 bases, with 24 bases between. CDR3: CASKNFPGAEPQLFF. CDR3 in DNA: TGTGCCAGCAAAAACTTCCCGGGAGCAGAACCCCAACTGTTTTTT.